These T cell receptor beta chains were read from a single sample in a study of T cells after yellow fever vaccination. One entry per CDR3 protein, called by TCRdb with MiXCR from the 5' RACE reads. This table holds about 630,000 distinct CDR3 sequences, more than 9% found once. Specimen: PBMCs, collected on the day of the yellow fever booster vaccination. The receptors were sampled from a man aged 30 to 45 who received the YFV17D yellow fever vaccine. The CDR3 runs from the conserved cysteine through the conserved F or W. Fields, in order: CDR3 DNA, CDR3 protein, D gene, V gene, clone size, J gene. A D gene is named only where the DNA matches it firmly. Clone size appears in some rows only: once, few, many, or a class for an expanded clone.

cdr3_nt: TGTGCCACCAGCACCCCCTCGGTCGGGGGTACGGAGCAGTACTTC
cdr3_aa: CATSTPSVGGTEQYF
d_call: NA
v_call: TRBV15
clone_size: NA
j_call: TRBJ2-7

cdr3_nt: TGTGCCAGCAGCCACTCCCTCCCGGGACAGGGGGCTTCAGATACGCAGTATTTT
cdr3_aa: CASSHSLPGQGASDTQYF
d_call: TRBD1
v_call: TRBV14
clone_size: few
j_call: TRBJ2-3

cdr3_nt: TGTGCCAGTAGTGAGGAAAGTCTCTCGTGGGCGGTGGACACAGATACGCAGTATTTT
cdr3_aa: CASSEESLSWAVDTDTQYF
d_call: NA
v_call: TRBV19
clone_size: few
j_call: TRBJ2-3

cdr3_nt: TGCAGTGCTATGGGACAGGGCAACTATGGCTACACCTTC
cdr3_aa: CSAMGQGNYGYTF
d_call: TRBD1
v_call: TRBV20-1
clone_size: few
j_call: TRBJ1-2

cdr3_nt: TGTGCCAGCAGCGGCATCTTAGCGGGAGGAGGCACAGATACGCAGTATTTT
cdr3_aa: CASSGILAGGGTDTQYF
d_call: TRBD2
v_call: TRBV9
clone_size: NA
j_call: TRBJ2-3

cdr3_nt: TGCAGCGTTGAAGGCGGCGGGAGGGACAATGAGCAGTTCTTC
cdr3_aa: CSVEGGGRDNEQFF
d_call: TRBD2
v_call: TRBV29-1
clone_size: NA
j_call: TRBJ2-1

cdr3_nt: TGTGCCAGCAGCATGGGGCAGGGTGTTGGTCAGCCCCAGCATTTT
cdr3_aa: CASSMGQGVGQPQHF
d_call: NA
v_call: TRBV9
clone_size: NA
j_call: TRBJ1-5

cdr3_nt: TGTGCCAGCAGCTTAGCGCTCGGGAGGGGCGACGAGCAGTACTTC
cdr3_aa: CASSLALGRGDEQYF
d_call: TRBD2
v_call: TRBV7-8
clone_size: NA
j_call: TRBJ2-7

cdr3_nt: TGCGCCAGCACGACAGGGGGGAACACTGAAGCTCTCTTT
cdr3_aa: CASTTGGNTEALF
d_call: TRBD1
v_call: TRBV5-1
clone_size: NA
j_call: TRBJ1-1

cdr3_nt: TGTGCCAGCAGCCCCGGCACGGGACACGCGAGCGGGGAGACCCAGTACTTC
cdr3_aa: CASSPGTGHASGETQYF
d_call: NA
v_call: TRBV7-2
clone_size: NA
j_call: TRBJ2-5

cdr3_nt: TGCAGCGTTGAGACTAGCAGTTACGAGCAGTACTTC
cdr3_aa: CSVETSSYEQYF
d_call: TRBD2
v_call: TRBV29-1
clone_size: NA
j_call: TRBJ2-7

cdr3_nt: TGCAGCGTGAACACCGGGGAGCTGTTTTTT
cdr3_aa: CSVNTGELFF
d_call: NA
v_call: TRBV29-1
clone_size: NA
j_call: TRBJ2-2

cdr3_nt: TGTGCCAGCAGTGGCGGACAGGGGCCCTATGGCTACACCTTC
cdr3_aa: CASSGGQGPYGYTF
d_call: TRBD1
v_call: TRBV28
clone_size: many
j_call: TRBJ1-2

cdr3_nt: TGTGCCAGCAGCAAAAATCGGAGCGGGAGGTTCGCCTACGAGCAGTACTTC
cdr3_aa: CASSKNRSGRFAYEQYF
d_call: NA
v_call: TRBV21-1
clone_size: few
j_call: TRBJ2-7